This T cell receptor beta chain derives from a study of radiation and T cells in renal cell carcinoma. Stated time point: baseline pretreatment blood. Documented treatment: 15 Gy SBRT to primary tumor, nephrectomy 4 weeks later. As concerns this clone: Its target is not known.

The study's findings and limits: Top tumor clonotypes rose in blood 2 weeks post-radiation, then contracted. Without pretreatment biopsies, baseline tumor clonotype presence was undetermined.

Measured with immunoSEQ multiplex PCR; TCRdb has only the in-frame clones, and not every one. In the table there are about 140,000 clones, approximately 82% of which are singletons. The CDR3 sequence is 18 residues long. The source material was blood, sampled from a patient whose treatment included radiotherapy and nephrectomy. The chain recombines TRBV21-1 with TRBJ2-4; the table assigns TRBD2, which was not confirmed against the DNA. TRBV21-1 is described as a pseudogene. This TCR was sampled from a woman between 50 and 59 years old with renal cell carcinoma. The CDR3: CASSKGAGYGSGKNIQYF. The CDR3 DNA reads as TGTGCCAGCAGCAAAGGGGCGGGGTACGGGAGTGGGAAAAACATTCAGTACTTC.